The T cell receptor beta chain described here comes from a study of PD-1 blockade in classical Hodgkin lymphoma. The CDR3 spans 17 residues. Here immunoSEQ multiplex PCR was the method, and the copy in TCRdb shows in-frame clones only, minus some. The table records about 13,000 clones, approximately 86% of them present only once. Every one of the patients relapsed after autologous stem cell transplantation (brentuximab vedotin exposure was variable). The V and J genes are TRBV21-1 and TRBJ2-3; the table's D call, TRBD2, has no DNA check behind it. TRBV21-1 is reported as a pseudogene. The sequence was obtained from a human donor with classical Hodgkin lymphoma. The specimen was peripheral blood mononuclear cells (PBMCs), collected at baseline. CDR3 loop: CASSKKGSGRCTDTQYF. In nucleotides, the CDR3 is TGTGCCAGCAGCAAAAAAGGGAGCGGGAGGTGCACAGATACGCAGTATTTT.